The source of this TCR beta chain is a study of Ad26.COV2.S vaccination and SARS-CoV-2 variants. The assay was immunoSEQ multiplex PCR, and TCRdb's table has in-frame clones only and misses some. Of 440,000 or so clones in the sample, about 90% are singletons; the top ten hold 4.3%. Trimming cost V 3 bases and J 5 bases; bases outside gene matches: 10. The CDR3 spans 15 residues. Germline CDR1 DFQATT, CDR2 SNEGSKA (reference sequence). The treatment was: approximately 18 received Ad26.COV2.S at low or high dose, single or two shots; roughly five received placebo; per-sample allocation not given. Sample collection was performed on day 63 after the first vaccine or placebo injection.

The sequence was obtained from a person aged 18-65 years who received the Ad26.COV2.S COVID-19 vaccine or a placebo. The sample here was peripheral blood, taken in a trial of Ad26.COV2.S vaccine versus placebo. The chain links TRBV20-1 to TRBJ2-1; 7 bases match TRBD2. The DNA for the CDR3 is TGCAGTGCTAGTTGGGCCGGGAGGTCAAACAATGAGCAGTTCTTC. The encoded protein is CSASWAGRSNNEQFF.